This is a list of T cell receptor beta chains from one sample in a study of T cells in Graves' hyperthyroidism and ophthalmopathy. Using its own MiXCR run on the multiplex PCR reads, TCRdb lists one record per CDR3 protein. The table records about 590,000 distinct CDR3 sequences, over 12% of them present only once. The sequenced sample was blood. All receptors come from a woman aged 18 to 35 with Graves' ophthalmopathy. Each CDR3 is given with its conserved first and last residue. Clone size is shown for a subset of rows, as once, few, many or a class of expanded clone.

V	size	J	CDR3
TRBV28	many	TRBJ2-5	CASSPSGRVPLETQYF
TRBV19	-	TRBJ1-2	CATWGGPYGYTF
TRBV18	-	TRBJ2-5	CASSPPGLAGGPWETQYF
TRBV3-1	many	TRBJ2-7	CASSQDPRDKYEQYF
TRBV28	many	TRBJ2-7	CASSFWATPYEQYF
TRBV27	many	TRBJ2-7	CASSHRGDEQYF
TRBV12-3/TRBV12-4	many	TRBJ1-1	CATLTGSNTEAFF
TRBV2	many	TRBJ2-5	CASTRVDGPQETQYF
TRBV19	few	TRBJ1-5	CASSIATGGNQPQHF
TRBV20-1	many	TRBJ2-7	CSATERSSYEQYF
TRBV7-3	many	TRBJ2-1	CASSLQAGVEYNEQFF
TRBV5-6	many	TRBJ1-2	CASSLQGRDGYTF
TRBV12-3/TRBV12-4	-	TRBJ2-1	CASSSYRPGLAGKGGEQFF
TRBV25-1	-	TRBJ2-2	CASSELQESGTGELFF
TRBV6-1	many	TRBJ1-1	CASSPTKLNTEAFF
TRBV7-2	many	TRBJ1-1	CASRQQEDTEAFF
TRBV6-1	many	TRBJ1-1	CASRESTEAFF
TRBV7-3	few	TRBJ2-3	CASSPSGAPGDTQYF
TRBV12-3/TRBV12-4	-	TRBJ2-3	CASRRTSGTSDTQYF
TRBV27	many	TRBJ1-1	CASRAGQWNTEAFF
TRBV5-1	few	TRBJ1-1	CASSLEWGRGGTEAFF
TRBV30	many	TRBJ2-5	CAWSVRAWYQETQYF